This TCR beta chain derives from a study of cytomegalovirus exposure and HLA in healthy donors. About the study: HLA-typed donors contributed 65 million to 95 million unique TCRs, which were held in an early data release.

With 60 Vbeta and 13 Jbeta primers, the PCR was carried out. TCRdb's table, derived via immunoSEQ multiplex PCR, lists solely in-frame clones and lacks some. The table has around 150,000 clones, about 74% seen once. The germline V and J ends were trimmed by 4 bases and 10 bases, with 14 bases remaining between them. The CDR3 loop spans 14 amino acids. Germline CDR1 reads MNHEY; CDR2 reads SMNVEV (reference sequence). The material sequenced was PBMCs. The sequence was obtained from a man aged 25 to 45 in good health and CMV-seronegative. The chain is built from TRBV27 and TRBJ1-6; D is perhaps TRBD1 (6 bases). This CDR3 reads CASSSVRGNSPLHF. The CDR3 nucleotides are TGTGCCAGCAGTTCGGTCAGGGGAAACTCACCCCTCCACTTT.